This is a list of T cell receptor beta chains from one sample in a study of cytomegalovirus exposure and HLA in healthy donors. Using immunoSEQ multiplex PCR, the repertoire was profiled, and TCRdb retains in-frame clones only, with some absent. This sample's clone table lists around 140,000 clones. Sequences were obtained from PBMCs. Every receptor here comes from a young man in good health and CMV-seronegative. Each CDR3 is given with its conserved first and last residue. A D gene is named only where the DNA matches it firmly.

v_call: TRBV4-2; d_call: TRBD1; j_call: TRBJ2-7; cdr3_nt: TGTGCCAGCAGCCAAGAAAGGGGACAGGGCTACGAGCAGTACTTC; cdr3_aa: CASSQERGQGYEQYF
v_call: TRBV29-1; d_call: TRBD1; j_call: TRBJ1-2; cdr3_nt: TGCAGCGTAGAGTCTTACAGGGGGGATGGCTACACCTTC; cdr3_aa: CSVESYRGDGYTF
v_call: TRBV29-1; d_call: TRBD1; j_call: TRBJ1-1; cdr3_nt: TGCAGCGTTGGAGGCCGACAGGGATTCAATATGAACACTGAAGCTTTCTTT; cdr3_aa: CSVGGRQGFNMNTEAFF
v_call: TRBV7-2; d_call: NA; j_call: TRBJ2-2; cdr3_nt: TGTGCCAGCAGCTTAGCGGGGGCCCACACCGGGGAGCTGTTTTTT; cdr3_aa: CASSLAGAHTGELFF
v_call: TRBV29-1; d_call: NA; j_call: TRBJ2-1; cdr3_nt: TGCAGCGCTACGGGCGGGCGGCGAGGGAATGAGCAGTTCTTC; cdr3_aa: CSATGGRRGNEQFF
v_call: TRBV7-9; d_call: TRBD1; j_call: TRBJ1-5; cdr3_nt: TGTGCCAGCAGCCAGGGGGGCGGCAATCAGCCCCAGCATTTT; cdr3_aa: CASSQGGGNQPQHF
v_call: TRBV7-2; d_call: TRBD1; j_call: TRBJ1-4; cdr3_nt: TGTGCCAGCAGCAGAGCCGGGACAGGGAAGGAAAAACTGTTTTTT; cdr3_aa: CASSRAGTGKEKLFF
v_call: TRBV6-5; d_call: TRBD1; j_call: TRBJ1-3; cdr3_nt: TGTGCCAGCAACCGACAGGGGGGAAACACCATATATTTT; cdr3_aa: CASNRQGGNTIYF
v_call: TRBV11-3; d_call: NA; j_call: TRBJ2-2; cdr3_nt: TGTGCCAGCAGCTTATCAGACACCGGGGAGCTGTTTTTT; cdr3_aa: CASSLSDTGELFF
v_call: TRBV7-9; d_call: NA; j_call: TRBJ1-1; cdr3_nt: TGTGCCAGCAGCGGAAGGGGGAAAGCTTTCTTT; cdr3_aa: CASSGRGKAFF
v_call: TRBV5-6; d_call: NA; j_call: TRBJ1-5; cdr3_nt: TGTGCCAGCAGCCACGGGAGGGGGGGTTTTAGCAATCAGCCCCAGCATTTT; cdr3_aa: CASSHGRGGFSNQPQHF
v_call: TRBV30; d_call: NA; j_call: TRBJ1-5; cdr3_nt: TGTGCCTGGAGTGGAAGACTTAGCAATCAGCCCCAGCATTTT; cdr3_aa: CAWSGRLSNQPQHF
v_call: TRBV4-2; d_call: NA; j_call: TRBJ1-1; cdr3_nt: TGTGCCAGCATGCATTCGGGGACTGAAGCTTTCTTT; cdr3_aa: CASMHSGTEAFF
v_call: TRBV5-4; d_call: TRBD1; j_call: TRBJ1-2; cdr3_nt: TGTGCCAGCAGAGGAGGAGACAGGGGGTATGGCTACACCTTC; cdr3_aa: CASRGGDRGYGYTF
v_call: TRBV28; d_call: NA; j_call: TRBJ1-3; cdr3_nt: TGTGCCAGCACACCACAGGGTGAAATGGGTGTCGGAAACACCATATATTTT; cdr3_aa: CASTPQGEMGVGNTIYF
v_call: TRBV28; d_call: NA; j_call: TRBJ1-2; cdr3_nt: TGTGCCAGCAGTTCAACCCTCTTACGGGGGGGCGTCTATGGCTACACCTTC; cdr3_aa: CASSSTLLRGGVYGYTF
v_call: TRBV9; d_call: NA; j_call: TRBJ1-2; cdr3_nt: TGTGCCAGCAGCCTCGACAGAGGCCATGGCTACACCTTC; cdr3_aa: CASSLDRGHGYTF
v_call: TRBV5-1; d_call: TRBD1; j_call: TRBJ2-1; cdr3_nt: TGCGCCAGCAGCTTGGGACAGGGGTACAATGAGCAGTTCTTC; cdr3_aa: CASSLGQGYNEQFF
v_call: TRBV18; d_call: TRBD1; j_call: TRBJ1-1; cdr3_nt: TGTGCCAGCTCCCCTGACAGGGCCAGAGCTTTCTTT; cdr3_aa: CASSPDRARAFF
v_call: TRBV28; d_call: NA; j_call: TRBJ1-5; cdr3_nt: TGTGCCAGCAGTTTACCCTCTGGGCCCCAGCCCCAGCATTTT; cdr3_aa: CASSLPSGPQPQHF
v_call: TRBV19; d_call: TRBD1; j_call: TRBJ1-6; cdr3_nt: TGTGCCAGTAGTATAGCAGGGACAGGGGTGCAGAGTGCACCCCTCCACTTT; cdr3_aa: CASSIAGTGVQSAPLHF
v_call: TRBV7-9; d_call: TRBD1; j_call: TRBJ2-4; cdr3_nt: TGTGCCAGCCTGGATCGTGAAGGGACAGGGGTCAACATTCAGTACTTC; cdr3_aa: CASLDREGTGVNIQYF
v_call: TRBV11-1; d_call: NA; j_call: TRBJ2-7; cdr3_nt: TGTGCCAGCAGCTTATATACAGCGGGCAACGAGCAGTACTTC; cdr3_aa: CASSLYTAGNEQYF
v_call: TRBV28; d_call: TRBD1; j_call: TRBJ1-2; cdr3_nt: TGTGCCAGCGGACTTCGGACAGGGTACGGCTACACCTTC; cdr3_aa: CASGLRTGYGYTF
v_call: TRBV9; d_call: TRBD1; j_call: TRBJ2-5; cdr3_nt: TGTGCCAGCAGCGCGGGACAGGGGGTGCAAGAGACCCAGTACTTC; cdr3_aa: CASSAGQGVQETQYF
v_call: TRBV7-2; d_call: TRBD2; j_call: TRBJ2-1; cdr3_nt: TGTGCCAGCAGCTTAGTTCGACTAGCGGGGGATGAGCAGTTCTTC; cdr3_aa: CASSLVRLAGDEQFF
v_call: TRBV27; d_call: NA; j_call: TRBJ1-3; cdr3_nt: TGTGCCAGCAGTTCCAGACAGGCCCGCTCTGGAAACACCATATATTTT; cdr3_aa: CASSSRQARSGNTIYF
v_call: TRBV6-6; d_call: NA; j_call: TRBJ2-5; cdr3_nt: TGTGCCAGCATTGGTGGAGAAGAGACCCAGTACTTC; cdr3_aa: CASIGGEETQYF
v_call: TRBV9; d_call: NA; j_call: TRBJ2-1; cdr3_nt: TGTGCCAGCAGCGTCCTGAGTTCCTATGAGCAGTTCTTC; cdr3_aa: CASSVLSSYEQFF
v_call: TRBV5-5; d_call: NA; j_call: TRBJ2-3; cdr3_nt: TGTGCCAGCAGCTTGTACCGATGGAGGGAGACAGATACGCAGTATTTT; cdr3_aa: CASSLYRWRETDTQYF
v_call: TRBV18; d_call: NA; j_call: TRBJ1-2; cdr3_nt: TGTGCCAGCTCACCCCAGGGGCAGGACTATGGCTACACCTTC; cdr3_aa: CASSPQGQDYGYTF
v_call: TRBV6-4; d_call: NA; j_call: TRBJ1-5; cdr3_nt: TGTGCCAGCAGGCACAGGGTGGGTAGCAATCAGCCCCAGCATTTT; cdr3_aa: CASRHRVGSNQPQHF